In this sample, the clone carrying this TCR beta chain turned up many times. The data were taken from a study of T cells in Graves' hyperthyroidism and ophthalmopathy. On the study more broadly: Before treatment of any kind, peripheral blood was taken at initial diagnosis.

From RNA transcripts, TCR beta CDR3 regions were amplified. Carried out on the TCR CDR3, a first-round RT-PCR used the HTBI primer set. TCRdb re-analysed the multiplex PCR reads in MiXCR, keeping a single row per CDR3 protein. This sample carries hundreds of thousands of distinct CDR3 sequences, about 20% of them seen once, and the ten largest clones take 47%. V was clipped by 2 bases and J by 0 bases, with 14 bases between them. This CDR3 is built from 17 residues. In germline, CDR1 is MNHNS, CDR2 SASEGT. Diagnoses were made from clinical symptoms, serum measures (thyroxine and TRAb), thyroid ultrasound and orbital computed tomography.

Input material: blood. V is TRBV6-1 and J is TRBJ1-5, with D tentatively TRBD1 (5 bases). The receptor comes from a man between 40 and 49 years old with Graves' ophthalmopathy. The CDR3 nucleotides are TGTGCCAGCAGTGAATACAGGTCCCTTTATAGCAATCAGCCCCAGCATTTT. This codes for CASSEYRSLYSNQPQHF.